Given below is one TCR beta chain in context. Its antigen is not identified. This sample is drawn from a study of T-cell memory formation after mild COVID-19. Study findings and constraints: The second-wave clones peaking on day 37 were not confirmed as SARS-CoV-2-specific. CM and EM subsets held most contracting CD4+ clones; EMRA held CD8+ ones. Pre-infection memory carried some responding clones, suggesting that cross-reactive memory joined.

TCRdb recomputed calls from the 5' RACE reads with MiXCR, one row per CDR3 protein. Of approximately 300,000 distinct CDR3 sequences detected, less than 20% appear once; the ten largest clones hold 20% to 25%. The CDR3 runs to 14 residues. The germline gives CDR1 SGHTA, CDR2 FQGNSA. Trimming cost V 3 bases and J 4 bases; bases outside gene matches: 4. The receptor comes from a man aged 18 to 35 who had mild COVID-19 (a few samples of this study predate the infection). Cell type and time point are not known. Sequenced input: PBMCs or a T cell subset sorted from them (not recorded which). This rearrangement joins TRBV7-2 to TRBJ1-2, with 8 nucleotides matching TRBD1. This chain's CDR3 is CASSFGQGLYGYTF. The CDR3 DNA reads as TGTGCCAGCAGCTTCGGACAGGGCCTCTATGGCTACACCTTC.